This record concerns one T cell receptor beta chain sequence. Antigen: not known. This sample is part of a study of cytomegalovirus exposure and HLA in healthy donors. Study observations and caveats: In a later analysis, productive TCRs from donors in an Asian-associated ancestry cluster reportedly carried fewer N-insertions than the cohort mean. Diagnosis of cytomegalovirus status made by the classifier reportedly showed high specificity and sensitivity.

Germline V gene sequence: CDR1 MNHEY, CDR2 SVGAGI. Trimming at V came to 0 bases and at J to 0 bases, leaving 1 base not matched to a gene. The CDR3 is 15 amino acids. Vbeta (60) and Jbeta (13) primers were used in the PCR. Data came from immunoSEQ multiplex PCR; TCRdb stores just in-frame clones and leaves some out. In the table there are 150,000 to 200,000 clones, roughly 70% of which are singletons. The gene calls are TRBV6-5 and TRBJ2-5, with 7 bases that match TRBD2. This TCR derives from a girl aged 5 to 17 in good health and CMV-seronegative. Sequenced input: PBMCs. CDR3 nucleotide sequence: TGTGCCAGCAGTTACTCGCGGGGGTACCAAGAGACCCAGTACTTC. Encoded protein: CASSYSRGYQETQYF.